The present T cell receptor beta chain was sequenced within a study of CD8 T cells in ankylosing spondylitis. Study-wide findings and caveats: A motif in TCR beta, a set of roughly 8 highly homologous variants, appeared characteristic of ankylosing spondylitis blood.

This clonotype was seen only a few times. Its cognate antigen is unknown. TCRdb processed the 5' RACE reads anew with MiXCR; each CDR3 protein has one entry. The sample has roughly 220,000 distinct CDR3 sequences, around 16% seen once. CDR1 SNHLY and CDR2 FYNNEI come from the germline V gene. Trimming pared 7 bases from V and 1 base from J, leaving 10 bases between. This CDR3 is built from 13 residues. This sequence was found in a male donor with ankylosing spondylitis. The rearrangement joins TRBV2 to TRBJ2-5; TRBD2 might be the D (6 bases). The specimen sequenced was blood, either unsorted or a sorted T cell fraction (not recorded which). CDR3 sequence: CASTSGPQETQYF. CDR3 coding DNA: TGTGCCAGCACGAGCGGGCCCCAAGAGACCCAGTACTTC. The variable domain in full, completed from reference TRBV2 and TRBJ2-5, reads EPEVTQTPSHQVTQMGQEVILRCVPISNHLYFYWYRQILGQKVEFLVSFYNNEISEKSEIFDDQFSVERPDGSNFTLKIRSTKLEDSAMYFCASTSGPQETQYFGPGTRLLVL.